A single sample is the source of the 20 T cell receptor beta chains below, sequenced in a study of tissue T cells after allogeneic stem cell transplantation. Sequencing was performed with immunoSEQ multiplex PCR; in TCRdb, only in-frame clones are kept and a portion is missing. The data contain 2,000 or so clones, under 45% of them singletons. Stated time point: mouse harvest day 14 after allogeneic transplant. Each mouse received 10^7 T-cell-depleted marrow cells plus 10^6 splenic CD5+ T cells by tail vein. Sequenced sample: gut tissue. All receptors come from a female BALB/c mouse given C57BL/6 T cells with graft-versus-host disease after an allogeneic hematopoietic cell transplant.

Of note for this clone: Each gene name is a mouse one. The read gets to within 1 residue of the CDR3 end, and the germline J gene fills in the rest. The chain uses TRBV26 and TRBJ1-3; TRBD1 is a possible D gene (6 bases). V was shortened by 6 bases and J by 0 bases, with 12 bases between the two germline ends. The CDR3 has 15 amino acids. Germline V gives CDR1 KGHPV, CDR2 FQNQEV (reference sequence). This CDR3 reads CASSPGTSSGNTLYF. Incomplete CDR3 DNA: TGTGCCAGCAGCCCCGGGACATCTTCTGGAAATACGCTCTAT.

Comment on this clone: Gene labels here are mouse ones. The observed sequence ends 1 residue before the CDR3 terminus, with the missing tail filled in from the germline J gene. The chain couples TRBV26 to TRBJ2-2, with 9 bases lining up with TRBD2. The CDR3 consists of 14 residues. CDR1 KGHPV and CDR2 FQNQEV come from the germline V gene (reference sequence). Trimming at V came to 8 bases and at J to 3 bases, leaving 4 bases not matched to a gene. CDR3: CASAGTGHTGQLYF. The CDR3 bases that were read are TGTGCCAGCGCCGGGACTGGGCACACCGGGCAGCTCTAC.

The count of this clone is one. Here the gene names and germline are mouse. CDR3 sequence reads: CASSRQGYNSPLYF. CDR3 DNA, as far as it was read: TGTGCCAGCAGTCGACAGGGGTATAATTCGCCCCTCTAC. This chain links TRBV26 with TRBJ1-6; TRBD1 matches at 8 bases. The CDR3 end is not reached by the read, which stops 1 residue before it; the germline J gene fills it in. TRBJ1-6 is an ORF for which the function is uncertain. The CDR3 runs to 14 residues. Unmatched junction bases numbered 0, after V lost 4 bases and J lost 4 bases. The V gene's germline CDR1 is KGHPV and CDR2 FQNQEV (reference sequence).

The sample holds a few counts of this clone. The gene names here belong to mouse. The read comes to an end 1 residue before the CDR3 does, leaving the germline J gene to fill in the end. The chain couples TRBV16 to TRBJ2-2, with D unclear. The CDR3 is made up of 14 amino acids. Trimming cost V 0 bases and J 4 bases, with 6 bases left between them. CDR1 and CDR2 (germline): SGHSA, FRNQAP. This CDR3 is CASSLDAPTGQLYF. Partial CDR3 DNA: TGTGCAAGCAGCTTAGATGCTCCCACCGGGCAGCTCTAC.

Comments on this clone: Gene names denote mouse genes. The CDR3 end is not reached by the read, which stops 1 residue before it; the germline J gene fills it in. The chain employs TRBV12-2 and TRBJ1-6; 7 nucleotides align to TRBD1. TRBJ1-6 is classed as an ORF, of uncertain function. The germline V gene encodes CDR1 SGHLS and CDR2 HYDKME. The CDR3 runs 14 residues. Trimming took 2 bases from V and 7 from J; bases not matched to a gene: 4. CDR3 residues: CASSQQGRNSPLYF. CDR3 bases read: TGTGCCAGCTCTCAACAGGGGAGGAATTCGCCCCTCTAC.

About this clone itself: Compared with germline, one end of the junction differs, possibly owing to a read error. Each gene name is a mouse one. Coverage ceases 1 residue before the CDR3 finishes, and the germline J gene fills in the end. V gene TRBV13-2 combines with J gene TRBJ2-1; 13 bases align to TRBD2. CDR1 NNHNN and CDR2 SYGAGS come from the germline V gene (reference sequence). The CDR3 loop spans 14 amino acids. The CDR3 here is CARGGGLGGDEQFF. The DNA read from the CDR3 is TGTGCCCGCGGGGGGGGACTGGGGGGGGATGAGCAGTTC.

On this clone itself: Genes and germline come from the mouse. Sequencing ends 1 residue short of the CDR3 end; the germline J gene provides the rest. The V call is TRBV26, the J call TRBJ1-4, with unresolved D. The CDR3 is 14 residues long. Deletions cut 4 bases from V and 0 bases from J, with 6 bases between. Germline lookup yields CDR1 KGHPV and CDR2 FQNQEV (reference sequence). The part of the CDR3 DNA that was read is TGTGCCAGCAGTCGCGGGGTTTCCAACGAAAGATTATTT. The encoded protein is CASSRGVSNERLF. The whole CDR3 is CASSRGVSNERLFF. Together with reference TRBV26 and TRBJ1-4, the CDR3 gives the full variable domain: NSKVIQTPRYLVKGQGQKAKMRCIPEKGHPVVFWYQQNKNNEFKFLINFQNQEVLQQIDMTEKRFSAECPSNSPCSLEIQSSEAGDSALYLCASSRGVSNERLFFGHGTKLSVL.

Comments on this clone: Gene names denote mouse genes. The read ends 1 residue early relative to the CDR3; the germline J gene fills the gap. J is TRBJ2-4 and V is TRBV31, with D perhaps matching TRBD2 (6 bases). CDR1 and CDR2 from the germline V gene are GKSSPN and SITVG. Trimming cost V 3 bases and J 4 bases, with 11 bases left between them. The CDR3 has 13 residues. The DNA read from the CDR3 is TGTGCCTGGAGAGCCTTGGGGGAAAACACCTTGTAC. Residues: CAWRALGENTLY. The whole CDR3 reads CAWRALGENTLYF.

Sample share makes this clone large. These gene names are mouse names. The observed sequence ends 1 residue before the CDR3 terminus, with the missing tail filled in from the germline J gene. V is TRBV26 and J is TRBJ1-3; the D is unclear. The germline V gene encodes CDR1 KGHPV and CDR2 FQNQEV (reference sequence). This CDR3 is built from 15 residues. The V end lost 2 bases, the J end lost 0 bases, and 8 bases lay between the germline ends. Incomplete CDR3 DNA: TGTGCCAGCAGTCTGGTCAGACATTCTGGAAATACGCTCTAT. It is translated as CASSLVRHSGNTLY. The entire CDR3 sequence reads CASSLVRHSGNTLYF.

This clone was counted only a few times. Gene names denote mouse genes. The CDR3 end lies 1 residue beyond the end of the read and is filled in from the germline J gene. The chain joins TRBV20 to TRBJ2-1; 8 bases align to TRBD2. The ends lost 1 base at V and 0 bases at J; junction bases unmatched: 2. This CDR3 contains 15 residues. Germline lookup yields CDR1 GFQATS and CDR2 STVNSAI. The CDR3 bases that were read are TGTGGTGCTAGGGCCTGGGGGGCTAACTATGCTGAGCAGTTC. Translation: CGARAWGANYAEQF. The entire CDR3 is CGARAWGANYAEQFF.

A remark on this clone: Germline and genes: mouse. The CDR3 end lies 1 residue beyond the end of the read and is filled in from the germline J gene. This sequence joins TRBV26 and TRBJ1-1; TRBD1 agrees at 8 bases. The CDR3 runs 12 residues. CDR1 and CDR2 (germline): KGHPV, FQNQEV (reference sequence). With 9 bases clipped from V and 1 base from J, the junction kept 1 base outside the gene matches. The sequenced part of the CDR3 DNA is TGTGCCAGTGACAGGGGAAACACAGAAGTCTTC. As protein: CASDRGNTEVF. The full-length CDR3 reads as CASDRGNTEVFF.

This clone came up a few times. Gene names follow the mouse nomenclature. The read terminates 1 residue before the CDR3 end, so the remaining end is supplied by the germline J gene. The chain couples TRBV16 to TRBJ2-7; D uncertain. From germline, CDR1 is SGHSA and CDR2 FRNQAP. This CDR3 is built from 12 residues. Trimming pared 1 base from V and 4 bases from J, leaving 5 bases between. CDR3 bases read: TGTGCAAGCAGCTTAGGACAATATGAACAGTAC. Translated, it gives CASSLGQYEQY. The full CDR3 is CASSLGQYEQYF.

Details on this clone: Germline and genes here are mouse. The CDR3 bases that were read are TGTGCCAGCAGTCTGTCGGGGAACTCCGACTACACC. Its translation: CASSLSGNSDYT. The entire CDR3 is CASSLSGNSDYTF. This rearrangement joins TRBV26 to TRBJ1-2; no clear D. The CDR3 goes on 1 residue after the read ends, and that part is filled in from the germline J gene. V lost 0 bases and J 2 bases, leaving 4 bases between the germline ends. Germline V gives CDR1 KGHPV, CDR2 FQNQEV (reference sequence). The CDR3 consists of 13 residues.

This clone turned up a few times. Gene and germline names: mouse. The observed sequence ends 1 residue before the CDR3 terminus, with the missing tail filled in from the germline J gene. The chain is built from TRBV13-1 and TRBJ2-5, with 7 positions matching TRBD2. Germline CDR1 NSHNY, CDR2 SYGAGN. With 0 bases clipped from V and 3 bases from J, the junction kept 1 base outside the gene matches. The CDR3 extends over 14 amino acids. Partial CDR3 DNA: TGTGCCAGCAGTGATGGGGGGGGGCAAGACACCCAGTAC. Translated: CASSDGGGQDTQY. The full-length CDR3 reads as CASSDGGGQDTQYF.

This clone was detected a few times. Mouse gene names apply. The CDR3 end lies 1 residue beyond the end of the read and is filled in from the germline J gene. The chain has TRBV26 and TRBJ2-4; TRBD1 aligns across 10 bases. The junction had 4 bases not matched to a gene; V was cut back by 2 bases and J by 8 bases. CDR1 and CDR2 (germline): KGHPV, FQNQEV (reference sequence). CDR3 size: 14 residues. CDR3 bases read: TGTGCCAGCAGTCTGGAGACAGGGGGCTCCACCTTGTAC. This encodes CASSLETGGSTLY. The whole CDR3 reads CASSLETGGSTLYF.

A remark on this clone: The genes and germline here are from mouse. The read ends 1 residue before the CDR3 terminus; that terminus is restored from the germline J gene. The rearrangement uses TRBV19 and TRBJ2-7; 10 bases are shared with TRBD2. J was trimmed by 2 bases and V by 5 bases; bases with no gene match: 4. Germline V lookup: CDR1 FNHDT, CDR2 SITEND (reference sequence). This CDR3 region has 14 residues. CDR3 DNA, as far as it was read: TGTGCCAGCAGCCCCGGGACTGGGGCCTATGAACAGTAC. Its translation: CASSPGTGAYEQY. The entire CDR3 protein reads CASSPGTGAYEQYF. The full variable domain, with the rest looked up from reference TRBV19 and TRBJ2-7, is GGIITQTPKFLIGQEGQKLTLKCQQNFNHDTMYWYRQDSGKGLRLIYYSITENDLQKGDLSEGYDASREKKSSFSLTVTSAQKNEMAVFLCASSPGTGAYEQYFGPGTRLTVL.

This clone came up a few times. Mouse germline and gene names are used. The CDR3 DNA, read in part, is TGTGCCAGCAGTATGAGGAGGCAGTCCCATTCTGGAAATACGCTCTAT. It codes for CASSMRRQSHSGNTLY. The full CDR3 protein is CASSMRRQSHSGNTLYF. The rearrangement uses TRBV19 and TRBJ1-3; unclear D gene. From the germline J gene comes the end of the CDR3, since the read stops 1 residue before it. CDR3 size: 17 residues. The V end was cut by 2 bases, the J end by 0 bases, with 15 bases between. Per the germline V gene, CDR1 is FNHDT and CDR2 is SITEND (reference sequence).

In the case of this clone: Any gene name here is a mouse gene name. The read falls 1 residue short of the CDR3 end, and the missing part is taken from the germline J gene. The rearrangement joins TRBV1 to TRBJ2-7; 12 nucleotides agree with TRBD2. The CDR3 has 14 amino acids. Per germline, CDR1 NSQYPW and CDR2 LRSPGD (reference sequence). After removal of 6 bases from V and 7 bases from J, the junction contained 7 bases not matched to a gene. CDR3 loop: CTCRPDWGGREQYF. Partial CDR3 DNA: TGCACCTGCAGACCGGACTGGGGGGGGCGAGAACAGTAC. Using reference TRBV1 and TRBJ2-7 for the parts outside the CDR3, the full variable domain is VTLLEQNPRWRLVPRGQAVNLRCILKNSQYPWMSWYQQDLQKQLQWLFTLRSPGDKEVKSLPGADYLATRVTDTELRLQVANMSQGRTLYCTCRPDWGGREQYFGPGTRLTVL.

This clone occurred a few times. Mouse gene names and germline throughout. Read coverage stops 1 residue before the CDR3 terminus; the germline J gene supplies the remainder. The rearrangement links TRBV26 to TRBJ1-1, with unresolved D. From germline, CDR1 is KGHPV and CDR2 FQNQEV (reference sequence). This CDR3 spans 12 amino acids. V was cut by 3 bases and J by 2 bases, with 4 bases left in between. CDR3 protein: CASSLLNTEVFF. CDR3 DNA (partial): TGTGCCAGCAGTCTCCTTAACACAGAAGTCTTC.

This clone is labeled large. Gene names refer to mouse genes. The read finishes 1 residue shy of the CDR3 end, and the germline J gene is used to complete it. The gene calls are TRBV16 and TRBJ2-7, with 12 bases lining up with TRBD1. The CDR3 is made up of 14 amino acids. J gave up 7 bases and V 4 bases, and 5 bases lay outside the gene matches. Germline V gene lookup returns CDR1 SGHSA and CDR2 FRNQAP. The chain's CDR3 is CASSWGQGAREQYF. The sequenced CDR3 bases are TGTGCAAGCAGCTGGGGACAGGGGGCGAGGGAACAGTAC.